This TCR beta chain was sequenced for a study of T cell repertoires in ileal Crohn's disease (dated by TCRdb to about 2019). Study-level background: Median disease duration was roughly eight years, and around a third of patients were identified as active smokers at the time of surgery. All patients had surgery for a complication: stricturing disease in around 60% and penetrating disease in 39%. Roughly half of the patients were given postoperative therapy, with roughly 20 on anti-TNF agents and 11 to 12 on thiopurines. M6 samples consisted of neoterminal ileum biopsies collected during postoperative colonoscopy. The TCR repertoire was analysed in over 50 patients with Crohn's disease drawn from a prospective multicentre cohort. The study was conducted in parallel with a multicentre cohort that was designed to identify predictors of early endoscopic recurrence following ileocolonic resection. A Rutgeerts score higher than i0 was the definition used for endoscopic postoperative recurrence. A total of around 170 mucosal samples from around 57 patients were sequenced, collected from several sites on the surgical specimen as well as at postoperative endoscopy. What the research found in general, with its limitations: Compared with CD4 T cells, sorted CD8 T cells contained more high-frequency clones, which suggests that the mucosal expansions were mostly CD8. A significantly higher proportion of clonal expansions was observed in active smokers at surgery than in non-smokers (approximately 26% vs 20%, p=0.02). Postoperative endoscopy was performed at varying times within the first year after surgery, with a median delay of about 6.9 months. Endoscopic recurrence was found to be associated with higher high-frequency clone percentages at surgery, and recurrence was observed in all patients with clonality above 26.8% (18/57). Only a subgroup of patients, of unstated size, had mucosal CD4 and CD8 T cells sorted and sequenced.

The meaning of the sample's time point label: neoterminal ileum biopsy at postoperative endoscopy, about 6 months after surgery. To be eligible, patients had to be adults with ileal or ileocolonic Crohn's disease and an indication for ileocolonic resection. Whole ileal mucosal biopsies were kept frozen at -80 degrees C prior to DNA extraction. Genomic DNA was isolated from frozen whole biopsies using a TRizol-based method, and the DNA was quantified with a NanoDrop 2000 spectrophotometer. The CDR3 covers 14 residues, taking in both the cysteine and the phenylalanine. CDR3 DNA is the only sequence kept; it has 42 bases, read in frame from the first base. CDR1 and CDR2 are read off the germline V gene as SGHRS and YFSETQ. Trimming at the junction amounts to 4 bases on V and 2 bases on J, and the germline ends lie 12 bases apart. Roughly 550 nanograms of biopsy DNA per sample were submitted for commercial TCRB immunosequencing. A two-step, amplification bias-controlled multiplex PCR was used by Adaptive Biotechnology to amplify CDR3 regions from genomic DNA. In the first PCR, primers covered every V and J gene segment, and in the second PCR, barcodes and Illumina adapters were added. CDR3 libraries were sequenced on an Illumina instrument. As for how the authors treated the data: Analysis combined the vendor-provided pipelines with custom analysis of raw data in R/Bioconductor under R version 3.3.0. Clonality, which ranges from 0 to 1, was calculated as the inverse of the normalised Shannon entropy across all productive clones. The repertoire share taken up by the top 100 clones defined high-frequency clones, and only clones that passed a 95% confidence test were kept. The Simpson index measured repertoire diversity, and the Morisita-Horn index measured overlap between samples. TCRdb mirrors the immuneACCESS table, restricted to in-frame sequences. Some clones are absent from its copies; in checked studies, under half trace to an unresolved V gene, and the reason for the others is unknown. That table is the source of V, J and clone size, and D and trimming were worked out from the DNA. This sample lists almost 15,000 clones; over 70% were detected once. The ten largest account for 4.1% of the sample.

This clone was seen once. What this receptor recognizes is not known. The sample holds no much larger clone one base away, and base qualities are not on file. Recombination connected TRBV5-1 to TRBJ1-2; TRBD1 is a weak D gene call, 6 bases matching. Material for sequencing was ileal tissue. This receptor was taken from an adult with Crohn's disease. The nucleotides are TGCGCCAGCAGCCTACAGGGTTCAAACTATGGCTACACCTTC. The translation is CASSLQGSNYGYTF.